This is a list of T cell receptor beta chains from one sample in a study of CD8 T cells in ankylosing spondylitis. TCRdb passed the 5' RACE reads through MiXCR, listing each CDR3 protein once. This table holds about 42,000 distinct CDR3 sequences, roughly 2.6% found once. Sequenced input: blood, either unsorted or a sorted T cell fraction (not recorded which). These receptors were taken from a male donor with ankylosing spondylitis or in good health (not recorded which). CDR3s include the opening cysteine and the closing phenylalanine or tryptophan. Each record gives: J gene, V gene, D gene, clone size, CDR3 protein, CDR3 DNA. D genes are given only for firm matches. Some rows mark clone size as missing; the rest say once, few, many or name a class of expanded clone.

>TRBJ2-1|TRBV9|-|many
CASSVGGTYNEQFF
TGTGCCAGCAGCGTAGGCGGGACGTACAATGAGCAGTTCTTC
>TRBJ2-1|TRBV9|TRBD2|many
CASSVGGGLLAAYNEQFF
TGTGCCAGCAGCGTAGGTGGAGGGCTGCTAGCGGCGTACAATGAGCAGTTCTTC
>TRBJ2-7|TRBV9|TRBD2|many
CASSVESGLAFEQYF
TGTGCCAGCAGCGTAGAATCTGGACTAGCCTTCGAGCAGTACTTC
>TRBJ2-3|TRBV9|-|many
CASSVGAVSTDTQYF
TGTGCCAGCAGCGTAGGGGCAGTAAGCACAGATACGCAGTATTTT
>TRBJ2-1|TRBV9|TRBD2|many
CASSVDSGTYNEQFF
TGTGCCAGCAGCGTAGACAGCGGGACCTACAATGAGCAGTTCTTC
>TRBJ2-1|TRBV9|TRBD1|many
CASRPAGDSYNEQFF
TGTGCCAGCAGGCCCGCCGGGGACAGCTACAATGAGCAGTTCTTC
>TRBJ2-1|TRBV9|TRBD1|many
CASSVAPGGVHQDEQFF
TGTGCCAGCAGCGTAGCCCCAGGGGGAGTTCACCAAGATGAGCAGTTCTTC
>TRBJ2-7|TRBV9|TRBD2|many
CASSATSGRIDEQYF
TGTGCCAGCAGCGCAACTAGCGGTAGAATCGACGAGCAGTACTTC
>TRBJ2-5|TRBV9|-|many
CASSVGGLETQYF
TGTGCCAGCAGCGTAGGGGGGTTGGAGACCCAGTACTTC
>TRBJ2-7|TRBV9|TRBD2|medium-sized
CASSVGPSGSYEQYF
TGTGCCAGCAGCGTAGGCCCTAGCGGGAGTTACGAGCAGTACTTC
>TRBJ1-1|TRBV9|-|many
CASSVKNTEAFF
TGTGCCAGCAGCGTAAAGAACACTGAAGCTTTCTTT
>TRBJ1-6|TRBV9|-|many
CASSVAASGNSPLHF
TGTGCCAGCAGCGTAGCGGCTTCGGGGAATTCACCCCTCCACTTT
>TRBJ2-7|TRBV9|TRBD2|-
CASSVGALAGASIAEQYF
TGTGCCAGCAGCGTAGGGGCCTTAGCGGGAGCCTCTATAGCCGAGCAGTACTTC
>TRBJ2-1|TRBV9|-|many
CASSVGGNSYNEQFF
TGTGCCAGCAGCGTCGGCGGGAACTCCTACAATGAGCAGTTCTTC
>TRBJ2-2|TRBV9|-|many
CASSVVASNTGELFF
TGTGCCAGCAGCGTAGTCGCGTCGAACACCGGGGAGCTGTTTTTT
>TRBJ2-1|TRBV9|TRBD2|many
CASSERLAPLSYNEQFF
TGTGCCAGCAGCGAGAGACTAGCCCCCCTCTCCTACAATGAGCAGTTCTTC
>TRBJ2-7|TRBV9|TRBD2|many
CASSVGLAGAPEQYF
TGTGCCAGCAGCGTAGGACTAGCGGGAGCCCCCGAGCAGTACTTC
>TRBJ2-1|TRBV9|-|many
CASSVLALSYNEQFF
TGTGCCAGCAGCGTACTGGCGCTCTCCTACAATGAGCAGTTCTTC
>TRBJ2-5|TRBV9|TRBD2|many
CASSVGAGNQETQYF
TGTGCCAGCAGCGTTGGAGCGGGAAACCAAGAGACCCAGTACTTC
>TRBJ2-5|TRBV21-1|-|many
CASSNNRDASRETQYF
TGTGCCAGCAGCAATAATAGGGACGCGAGTCGAGAGACCCAGTACTTC
>TRBJ1-6|TRBV9|-|many
CASSQNINSPLHF
TGTGCCAGCAGCCAAAATATCAATTCACCCCTCCACTTT
>TRBJ2-7|TRBV9|TRBD1|medium-sized
CASSASGTGDHEQYF
TGTGCCAGCAGCGCCTCCGGGACAGGGGACCACGAGCAGTACTTC
>TRBJ2-2|TRBV9|TRBD2|many
CASSAGLAGLGELFF
TGTGCCAGCAGCGCGGGACTAGCGGGACTCGGGGAGCTGTTTTTT
>TRBJ2-7|TRBV9|-|many
CASSVRGENEQYF
TGTGCCAGCAGCGTAAGAGGGGAGAACGAGCAGTACTTC